These 8 T cell receptor beta chains share one sample of origin, sequenced in a study of early T cells in non-severe SARS-CoV-2 infection. TCRdb re-derived calls from the 5' RACE reads in MiXCR, one entry per CDR3 protein. The sample contains under 95,000 distinct CDR3 sequences, 14% to 15% of which appear only once. The specimen was whole blood. The source is an adult who was a healthcare worker with PCR-confirmed SARS-CoV-2 infection or an uninfected control (not recorded which).

This clonotype was counted only a few times. This chain joins TRBV11-3 and TRBJ1-6; D gene uncertain. The CDR3 spans 13 residues. Germline lookup yields CDR1 SGHNT and CDR2 YENEEA. V lost 3 bases to trimming and J lost 4 bases, with 4 bases between them. CDR3 in amino acids: CASSLEYNSPLHF. The CDR3 coding sequence is TGTGCCAGCAGCTTGGAATATAATTCACCCCTCCACTTT.

In its sample, this clonotype was seen many times. V usage is TRBV20-1 and J usage is TRBJ2-1; D is possibly TRBD2 (5 bases). Trimming pared 7 bases from V and 0 bases from J, leaving 7 bases between. The CDR3 is 12 residues long. Germline V gives CDR1 DFQATT, CDR2 SNEGSKA (reference sequence). CDR3 nucleotides: TGCAGTGGACTACGCTCCTACAATGAGCAGTTCTTC. Protein: CSGLRSYNEQFF.

The chain couples TRBV11-2 to TRBJ2-5; D uncertain. The length of the CDR3 is 11 residues. Per the germline V gene, CDR1 is SGHAT and CDR2 is FQNNGV. The V end lost 4 bases, the J end lost 5 bases, and 5 bases lay between the germline ends. The CDR3, as DNA: TGTGCCAGCAGCTATCACGAGACCCAGTACTTC. Translation gives CASSYHETQYF.

The chain recombines TRBV5-1 with TRBJ2-3; 9 positions agree with TRBD2. Germline V lookup: CDR1 SGHRS, CDR2 YFSETQ. The CDR3 has 15 amino acids. Trimming cost V 6 bases and J 1 base; bases outside gene matches: 6. CDR3 nucleotides: TGCGCCAGCACCCGGGCTAGCGGGGGCACAGATACGCAGTATTTT. It is translated as CASTRASGGTDTQYF.

This clonotype was counted at least ten times. This sequence joins TRBV28 and TRBJ2-1; 8 bases match TRBD2. V was pared by 5 bases and J by 6 bases, with 3 bases of the junction left unmatched. This CDR3 has 13 residues. Germline V gene sequence: CDR1 MDHEN, CDR2 SYDVKM. The CDR3 region has the DNA TGTGCCAGCAGTATACTAGCGGCCAATGAGCAGTTCTTC. Its protein is CASSILAANEQFF. The full variable domain, completed using reference TRBV28 and TRBJ2-1, is DVKVTQSSRYLVKRTGEKVFLECVQDMDHENMFWYRQDPGLGLRLIYFSYDVKMKEKGDIPEGYSVSREKKERFSLILESASTNQTSMYLCASSILAANEQFFGPGTRLTVL.

A few counts support this clonotype. The rearrangement joins TRBV12-3 or TRBV12-4 to TRBJ1-1, with D hard to call. The CDR3 covers 10 residues. Trimming cost V 7 bases and J 7 bases, with 7 bases left between them. This CDR3 reads CASTVGEAFF. The CDR3 bases are TGTGCCAGCACTGTTGGTGAAGCTTTCTTT.

In its sample, this clonotype was seen many times. The chain combines TRBV19 with TRBJ2-3; tentative D call: TRBD1 (5 bases). Germline assignment: CDR1 LNHDA and CDR2 SQIVND (reference sequence). V dropped 10 bases and J dropped 4 bases, with 15 bases sitting between them. This CDR3 spans 13 amino acids. The CDR3 DNA reads TGTGCCACTACAGGTATAGGCGCAGATACGCAGTATTTT. This sequence encodes CATTGIGADTQYF. Drawing the rest from reference TRBV19 and TRBJ2-3, the complete variable domain is DGGITQSPKYLFRKEGQNVTLSCEQNLNHDAMYWYRQDPGQGLRLIYYSQIVNDFQKGDIAEGYSVSREKKESFPLTVTSAQKNPTAFYLCATTGIGADTQYFGPGTRLTVL.

The genes are TRBV20-1 and TRBJ1-1; tentatively, D is TRBD1 (5 bases). Trimming took 3 bases from V and 1 from J, leaving 6 bases between them. This CDR3 is 12 amino acids long. The germline CDR1 and CDR2 sequences are DFQATT and SNEGSKA (reference sequence). CDR3 DNA: TGCAGTGCTAGTAGGGGGAACACTGAAGCTTTCTTT. Protein: CSASRGNTEAFF.